The next 19 T cell receptor beta chains were all read from a single sample in a study of T cell repertoires in cytomegalovirus infection. TCRdb processed the reads anew with MiXCR; each CDR3 protein has one entry. The sample lists more than 400,000 distinct CDR3 sequences, approximately 25% occurring once. Sample: PBMCs. Receptors were obtained from a human donor in good health (CMV status not recorded). Some clones in this sample may be carry-over from other donors' samples.

The chain combines TRBV7-9 with TRBJ1-1; 8 bases align to TRBD1. The germline V gene encodes CDR1 SEHNR and CDR2 FQNEAQ (reference sequence). J lost 6 bases, V lost 5 bases, and 8 bases had no gene match. The CDR3 is made up of 14 amino acids. The CDR3 nucleotides are TGTGCCAGCAGCCCTAGTGGGACAGGTGCTGAAGCTTTCTTT. It is translated as CASSPSGTGAEAFF.

V and J are TRBV5-4 and TRBJ2-3; 8 bases align to TRBD1. The CDR3 spans 15 residues. CDR1 is SGHNT, CDR2 YYREEE, per germline (reference sequence). V was clipped by 2 bases and J by 4 bases; unmatched bases: 6. In nucleotides, the CDR3 is TGTGCCAGCAGCTTCGGACAGGGTGGTGCAGATACGCAGTATTTT. Encoded protein: CASSFGQGGADTQYF. Full variable domain (remainder filled in from reference TRBV5-4 and TRBJ2-3): ETGVTQSPTHLIKTRGQQVTLRCSSQSGHNTVSWYQQALGQGPQFIFQYYREEENGRGNFPPRFSGLQFPNYSSELNVNALELDDSALYLCASSFGQGGADTQYFGPGTRLTVL.

This clonotype has ten or more counts. The rearrangement joins TRBV7-2 to TRBJ1-2; 8 positions match TRBD1. Germline V gene lookup returns CDR1 SGHTA and CDR2 FQGNSA. The CDR3 is made up of 14 amino acids. Losses at the gene ends were 0 bases for V and 3 bases for J; bases not matched to a gene: 0. The CDR3 nucleotides read TGTGCCAGCAGCTTAGCGACAGGGGACTATGGCTACACCTTC. Translated, it gives CASSLATGDYGYTF.

The V call is TRBV12-5, the J call TRBJ2-7; 9 bases align to TRBD1. Germline assignment: CDR1 LGHNT and CDR2 FRNRAP. V was clipped by 0 bases and J by 4 bases; unmatched bases: 10. The CDR3 is made up of 17 amino acids. The CDR3 loop is CASGLVLGDRAGYEQYV. CDR3 sequence (DNA): TGTGCTAGTGGTTTGGTACTGGGGGACAGGGCTGGGTACGAGCAGTACGTC.

This clonotype has just a few counts. V usage is TRBV6-5 and J usage is TRBJ1-1, with 7 bases lining up with TRBD1. The CDR3 contains 15 residues. The germline V gene has CDR1 MNHEY and CDR2 SVGAGI. V lost 2 bases, J lost 0 bases, and 3 bases stayed unmatched. This chain's CDR3 is CASSYGQAMNTEAFF. CDR3 coding DNA: TGTGCCAGCAGTTACGGACAGGCCATGAACACTGAAGCTTTCTTT.

This clonotype was recorded only once. This chain links TRBV2 with TRBJ2-3; D is unclear. The CDR3 sequence is 14 residues long. V lost 0 bases and J 4 bases, leaving 8 bases between the germline ends. Germline V gene sequence: CDR1 SNHLY, CDR2 FYNNEI. This CDR3 is CASSEAGIPDTQYF. Here the CDR3 DNA reads TGTGCCAGCAGTGAAGCTGGCATACCAGATACGCAGTATTTT.

This clonotype was picked up a small number of times. The chain has TRBV28 and TRBJ2-7; 11 bases are shared with TRBD2. The CDR3 totals 17 residues. V shed 3 bases and J 12 bases; nucleotides not matched to a gene: 19. Germline CDR1 reads MDHEN; CDR2 reads SYDVKM. The CDR3 nucleotides are TGTGCCAGCAGTTTCTCATACCAGACTAGCGGGACTTGGGCTGGGTACTTC. Its protein is CASSFSYQTSGTWAGYF. Combining the CDR3 with reference TRBV28 and TRBJ2-7 gives the whole variable domain DVKVTQSSRYLVKRTGEKVFLECVQDMDHENMFWYRQDPGLGLRLIYFSYDVKMKEKGDIPEGYSVSREKKERFSLILESASTNQTSMYLCASSFSYQTSGTWAGYFGPGTRLTVT.

The sample holds many counts of this clonotype. The V call is TRBV6-1, the J call TRBJ2-1, with TRBD1 matching 7 bases. CDR1 is MNHNS, CDR2 SASEGT, per germline. V gave up 6 bases and J gave up 3 bases; unmatched junction bases: 5. The CDR3 runs 14 residues. The CDR3 nucleotides are TGTGCCAGCAGGGGACAGCACAACTACAATGAGCAGTTCTTC. Amino acids: CASRGQHNYNEQFF.

The V call is TRBV7-8, the J call TRBJ2-1; D possibly uses TRBD1 or TRBD2 (6 bases each). This CDR3 is 14 amino acids long. The ends were cut back, 1 base at V and 10 bases at J, with 14 bases in the middle. Germline V gene data show CDR1 as SGHVS and CDR2 as FQNEAQ. CDR3 nucleotides: TGTGCCAGCAGCTTAGGAGGGGGGCCTCAGGAGCAGTTCTTC. It yields the protein CASSLGGGPQEQFF.

This rearrangement joins TRBV7-8 to TRBJ1-3, with D tentatively TRBD1 (5 bases). Per the germline V gene, CDR1 is SGHVS and CDR2 is FQNEAQ. V lost 1 base and J lost 8, with 18 bases in between. CDR3 length: 16 residues. The CDR3 DNA reads as TGTGCCAGCAGCTTAGAGGTCCCGGGGCTCTTATACACCATATATTTT. Translated, it gives CASSLEVPGLLYTIYF.

In its sample, this clonotype was seen a few times. The chain employs TRBV12-3 or TRBV12-4 and TRBJ1-2; tentatively, D is TRBD1 (5 bases). Trimming cost V 0 bases and J 8 bases, with 13 bases left between them. The CDR3 runs to 14 residues. The CDR3, as DNA: TGTGCCAGCAGTTTAGCGCAGGCAGGGAGCGGCTACACCTTC. It yields the protein CASSLAQAGSGYTF.

This clonotype was seen repeatedly, ten times or more. The chain uses TRBV28 and TRBJ1-4; 8 positions match TRBD1. This CDR3 is 12 amino acids long. The germline CDR1 and CDR2 sequences are MDHEN and SYDVKM. V lost 6 bases, J lost 10 bases, and 4 bases stayed unmatched. In DNA, the CDR3 is TGTGCCAGCAGACTTGGACAGGGAAAACTGTTTTTT. It codes for CASRLGQGKLFF.

This clonotype was seen a few times. This chain joins TRBV7-9 and TRBJ2-5; no reliable D call. Germline V gene sequence: CDR1 SEHNR, CDR2 FQNEAQ (reference sequence). Trimming stripped 1 base from V and 4 bases from J, with 16 bases between. The CDR3 has 16 amino acids. CDR3: CASSLDFGDGPETQYF. For the CDR3, the DNA is TGTGCCAGCAGCTTAGATTTCGGTGATGGCCCAGAGACCCAGTACTTC.

The chain uses TRBV12-3 or TRBV12-4 and TRBJ2-3, with TRBD1 as a possible D gene (5 bases). Trimming pared 4 bases from V and 4 bases from J, leaving 12 bases between. The CDR3 totals 14 residues. The CDR3 spells CASSWGSFSDTQYF. CDR3 DNA sequence: TGTGCCAGCAGTTGGGGCAGTTTTTCAGATACGCAGTATTTT.

This clonotype has more than one count but fewer than ten. This chain links TRBV12-3 or TRBV12-4 with TRBJ1-1; no definite D call. V lost 1 base and J lost 0, with 15 bases in between. The CDR3 spans 17 residues. CDR3 sequence: CASSLDLGSFMNTEAFF. The CDR3 DNA is TGTGCCAGCAGTTTAGATTTAGGGTCATTCATGAACACTGAAGCTTTCTTT.

This clonotype has a handful of counts. This chain connects TRBV5-1 to TRBJ2-1; perhaps TRBD2 as D (6 bases). This CDR3 region has 16 residues. V shed 4 bases and J shed 8 bases, with 22 bases lying between them. Germline V lookup: CDR1 SGHRS, CDR2 YFSETQ. This CDR3 is CASSLLGGEAGDEQFF. CDR3 coding DNA: TGCGCCAGCAGCCTCCTAGGCGGGGAGGCAGGAGATGAGCAGTTCTTC.

The sample holds a few counts of this clonotype. The rearrangement links TRBV19 to TRBJ1-5; D may be TRBD1 (5 bases). CDR3 length: 17 amino acids. CDR1 and CDR2 (germline): LNHDA, SQIVND (reference sequence). The V gene lost 1 base and the J gene lost 0 bases, with 13 bases spanning the gap. For the CDR3, the DNA is TGTGCCAGTAGTATAGGACCGGAGGGGCTTAGCAATCAGCCCCAGCATTTT. Its protein is CASSIGPEGLSNQPQHF.

The chain links TRBV11-2 to TRBJ2-3; D could derive from TRBD1 or TRBD2 (5 bases each). The germline gives CDR1 SGHAT, CDR2 FQNNGV. Between the trimmed V and J ends, which lost 4 bases and 7 bases, there was a span of 21 bases. The CDR3 extends over 16 amino acids. The CDR3 here is CASSSSGGGRSNTQYF. The CDR3 DNA follows: TGTGCCAGCAGCTCCAGTGGTGGGGGAAGAAGTAATACGCAGTATTTT.

This chain connects TRBV5-6 to TRBJ2-7, with D possibly TRBD1 on 5 matching bases. Per germline, CDR1 SGHDT and CDR2 YYEEEE. The CDR3 is 12 residues long. V lost 2 bases, J lost 6 bases, and 9 bases lay in between. CDR3 loop: CASSLGAVEQYF. Here the CDR3 DNA reads TGTGCCAGCAGCTTAGGGGCGGTCGAGCAGTACTTC.